The T cell receptor beta chain described here comes from a study of T cell responses to AZD1222 COVID-19 vaccine. On the study more broadly: The analysis combined second doses at about 4 or about 12 weeks.

As regards this clone: Its target is not known.

The study's findings and limits: It was only a handful of AZD1222 recipients who were seropositive at baseline. With two AZD1222 doses given, Spike-specific TCR breadth and depth both rose. Researchers took repertoire samples only after the peak T cell response had come.

Only in-frame clones appear in the TCRdb table, and some are missing; sequencing was by immunoSEQ multiplex PCR. Seen here are about 120,000 clones, roughly 90% observed once, and the top ten hold under 4.5%. The CDR3 spans 15 residues. Germline V gene sequence: CDR1 MNHNS, CDR2 SASEGT. The trim removed 2 bases at V and 6 bases at J, leaving 7 bases unmatched. The V gene is TRBV6-1, the J gene TRBJ1-5; 7 bases match TRBD1. The receptor was derived from an adult in good health. Sequenced here: peripheral blood, sampled on day 0 of AZD1222 vaccination. The CDR3 loop is CASSETGTEVQPQHF. Here the CDR3 DNA reads TGTGCCAGCAGTGAAACCGGGACAGAAGTTCAGCCCCAGCATTTT.